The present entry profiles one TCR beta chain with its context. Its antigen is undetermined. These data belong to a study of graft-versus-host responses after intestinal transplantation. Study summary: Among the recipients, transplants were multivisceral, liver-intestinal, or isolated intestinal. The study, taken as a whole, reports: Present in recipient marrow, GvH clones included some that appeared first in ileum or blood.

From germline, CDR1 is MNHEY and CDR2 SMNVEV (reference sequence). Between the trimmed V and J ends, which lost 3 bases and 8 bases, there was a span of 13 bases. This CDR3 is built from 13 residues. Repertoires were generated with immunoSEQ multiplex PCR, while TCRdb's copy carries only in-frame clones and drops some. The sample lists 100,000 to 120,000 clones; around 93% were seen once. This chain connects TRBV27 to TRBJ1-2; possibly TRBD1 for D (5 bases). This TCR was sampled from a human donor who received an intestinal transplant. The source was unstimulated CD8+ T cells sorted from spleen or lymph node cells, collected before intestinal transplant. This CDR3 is CASSFGWGFGYTF. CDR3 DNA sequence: TGTGCCAGCAGTTTTGGTTGGGGGTTCGGCTACACCTTC.